These 21 T cell receptor beta chains came from one sample sequenced in a study of cytomegalovirus exposure and HLA in healthy donors. The study ran its PCR with 60 Vbeta and 13 Jbeta primers. Profiled with immunoSEQ multiplex PCR; TCRdb holds only in-frame clones, not every one. This table holds around 70,000 clones. Source material: PBMCs. The receptors derive from a middle-aged man in good health and CMV-seronegative.

The chain links TRBV4-3 to TRBJ1-2, with D possibly being TRBD1 (5 bases). CDR3 size: 14 residues. Trimming took 4 bases from V and 0 from J, leaving 9 bases between them. Per germline, CDR1 LGHNA and CDR2 YSLEER. The CDR3 reads CASSREGTNYGYTF. The CDR3 DNA reads TGCGCCAGCAGCCGGGAGGGGACTAACTATGGCTACACCTTC.

The chain links TRBV5-1 to TRBJ1-2; 7 nucleotides line up with TRBD1. The V gene end was trimmed by 0 bases and the J gene end by 7 bases; junction bases not matched to a gene: 3. There are 13 residues in the CDR3. Per germline, CDR1 SGHRS and CDR2 YFSETQ. The CDR3 loop reads CASSLEAGGGYTF. The DNA of the CDR3 is TGCGCCAGCAGCTTGGAGGCAGGGGGTGGCTACACCTTC.

The rearrangement uses TRBV2 and TRBJ1-6; 7 bases are a match to TRBD1. Germline CDR1 is SNHLY and CDR2 is FYNNEI. V was pared by 10 bases and J by 4 bases, with 7 bases of the junction left unmatched. The CDR3 extends over 14 amino acids. The CDR3 reads CATGQASYNSPLHF. Here the CDR3 DNA reads TGTGCCACCGGACAGGCCTCTTATAATTCACCCCTCCACTTT.

The V and J genes are TRBV7-6 and TRBJ1-2; D ambiguous. The CDR3 consists of 15 residues. The germline V and J ends were trimmed by 1 base and 7 bases, with 16 bases remaining between them. Looked up from germline, CDR1 is SGHVS and CDR2 is FNYEAQ. The CDR3 DNA is TGTGCCAGCAGCTTAGTTACGGGGTCGGTACGTGGCTACACCTTC. Encoded protein: CASSLVTGSVRGYTF.

This chain connects TRBV6-1 to TRBJ2-5; 8 nucleotides align to TRBD1. Germline V lookup: CDR1 MNHNS, CDR2 SASEGT. The V gene end was trimmed by 7 bases and the J gene end by 1 base; junction bases not matched to a gene: 8. This CDR3 comprises 15 residues. Here the CDR3 DNA reads TGTGCCAGCATCCAGGGGGCGGGCGTCCAAGAGACCCAGTACTTC. Protein product: CASIQGAGVQETQYF.

The chain is built from TRBV2 and TRBJ2-2, with no clear D. CDR1 SNHLY and CDR2 FYNNEI come from the germline V gene. This CDR3 contains 13 residues. Trimming stripped 2 bases from V and 9 bases from J, with 10 bases between. The CDR3 region has the DNA TGTGCCAGCAGTGAATTCATAGACAGGGAGCTGTTTTTT. Protein sequence: CASSEFIDRELFF.

J is TRBJ1-2 and V is TRBV7-2, with a possible D match to TRBD1 (5 bases). V was clipped by 5 bases and J by 8 bases, with 12 bases between them. This CDR3 comprises 12 residues. Germline-derived CDR1 and CDR2 are SGHTA and FQGNSA. The CDR3 DNA follows: TGTGCCAGCAGCCCCAGGGTATCGGGCTACACCTTC. Amino acids: CASSPRVSGYTF.

Here the CDR3 DNA reads TGTGCCAGCAGCACTCACAGGGGGCGCGAGTCGTACACCGGGGAGCTGTTTTTT. It codes for CASSTHRGRESYTGELFF. The chain couples TRBV21-1 to TRBJ2-2; the tabulated D call, TRBD1, remains unverified against the DNA. TRBV21-1 is given as a pseudogene. The CDR3 has 18 residues.

The chain is built from TRBV4-1 and TRBJ2-3; D is unclear. V dropped 1 base and J dropped 9 bases, with 14 bases sitting between them. Germline V lookup: CDR1 MGHRA, CDR2 YSYEKL. CDR3 size: 14 residues. This CDR3 reads CASSQAPYRETQYF. The CDR3 nucleotides are TGCGCCAGCAGCCAAGCCCCCTACAGAGAAACGCAGTATTTT.

The chain employs TRBV14 and TRBJ2-7, with 9 bases that match TRBD2. The CDR3 loop spans 14 amino acids. Trimming cost V 0 bases and J 8 bases; bases outside gene matches: 5. CDR1 SGHDN and CDR2 FVKESK come from the germline V gene. CDR3 amino acids: CASSQDLAGRKQYF. In DNA form, the CDR3 reads TGTGCCAGCAGCCAAGATCTAGCGGGAAGGAAGCAGTACTTC.

On this clone itself: The sample carries other DNA sequences with the same CDR3. The V and J genes are TRBV7-6 and TRBJ2-5; D is ambiguous. Trimming removed 4 bases at V and 5 bases at J, with 5 bases between. Germline V gene data show CDR1 as SGHVS and CDR2 as FNYEAQ. There are 11 residues in the CDR3. The CDR3 sequence is CASSSQETQYF. The CDR3, as DNA: TGTGCCAGCAGCTCTCAGGAGACCCAGTACTTC.

The gene calls are TRBV5-1 and TRBJ2-2; no clear D gene. V was pared by 0 bases and J by 6 bases, with 6 bases between. The CDR3 covers 13 residues. Germline lookup yields CDR1 SGHRS and CDR2 YFSETQ. The CDR3 protein is CASSLEPAGELFF. In nucleotides, the CDR3 is TGCGCCAGCAGCTTGGAGCCTGCCGGGGAGCTGTTTTTT.

CDR3 sequence reads: CASSPGTSGGGGVGSEQFF. CDR3 sequence (DNA): TGTGCCAGCTCCCCTGGGACTAGCGGAGGAGGTGGGGTCGGCAGTGAGCAGTTCTTC. This chain joins TRBV18 and TRBJ2-1, with TRBD2 matching 11 bases. This CDR3 is 19 amino acids long. Germline V gene data show CDR1 as KGHSH and CDR2 as LQKENI. V dropped 6 bases and J dropped 9; count of bases not matched to a gene: 22.

This chain joins TRBV13 and TRBJ2-4; D perhaps matches TRBD2 (7 bases). CDR1 is PRHDT, CDR2 FYEKMQ, per germline (reference sequence). Trimming removed 4 bases from V and 2 bases from J, with 18 bases in between. This CDR3 is built from 17 residues. The CDR3 protein is CASSSQGGGRTKNIQYF. CDR3 nucleotides: TGTGCCAGCAGCTCACAAGGGGGGGGGCGGACCAAAAACATTCAGTACTTC.

In nucleotides, the CDR3 is TGTGCCAGCAGTCGGCGGGGGGCCCGCACCGGGGAGCTGTTTTTT. Translated: CASSRRGARTGELFF. The chain has TRBV6-5 and TRBJ2-2; 8 bases agree with TRBD2. The germline gives CDR1 MNHEY, CDR2 SVGAGI. V dropped 5 bases and J dropped 4; count of bases not matched to a gene: 6. This CDR3 is built from 15 residues.

This clone is identified as medium-sized from frequency. The V gene is TRBV5-1, the J gene TRBJ1-2; D unclear. The CDR3 is 9 amino acids. V lost 10 bases, J lost 6 bases, and 7 bases lay in between. Germline loops: CDR1 SGHRS, CDR2 YFSETQ. The CDR3 region is CAPRNGYTF. The DNA of the CDR3 is TGCGCCCCCAGAAATGGCTACACCTTC.

The chain uses TRBV11-2 and TRBJ1-2; TRBD1 aligns across 7 bases. V lost 2 bases to trimming and J lost 12 bases; unmatched junction nucleotides: 6. The length of the CDR3 is 12 residues. Germline CDR1 reads SGHAT; CDR2 reads FQNNGV. CDR3 loop: CASSLRDRENTF. The CDR3 DNA reads TGTGCCAGCAGCTTACGAGACAGGGAAAACACCTTC.

V is TRBV19 and J is TRBJ2-2, with TRBD2 as a possible D gene (6 bases). In germline, CDR1 is LNHDA, CDR2 SQIVND (reference sequence). The length of the CDR3 is 15 residues. The V and J ends lost 7 bases and 4 bases respectively, with 16 bases between them. CDR3 DNA: TGTGCCAGTACCTCTTTGGGGGGTAGCACCGGGGAGCTGTTTTTT. Translation gives CASTSLGGSTGELFF.

The gene calls are TRBV7-8 and TRBJ2-7; 7 nucleotides agree with TRBD2. This CDR3 has 15 residues. From germline, CDR1 is SGHVS and CDR2 FQNEAQ. After removal of 5 bases from V and 2 bases from J, the junction contained 9 bases not matched to a gene. CDR3 region: CASSPMLSGTYEQYF. The CDR3 region has the DNA TGTGCCAGCAGCCCAATGTTGAGCGGGACCTACGAGCAGTACTTC.

This chain uses TRBV15 with TRBJ2-1; TRBD1 might be the D (5 bases). This CDR3 spans 14 amino acids. Per germline, CDR1 LNHNV and CDR2 YYDKDF (reference sequence). V lost 5 bases and J lost 0, with 8 bases in between. CDR3: CATSPGNSYNEQFF. DNA of the CDR3: TGTGCCACCAGCCCAGGGAACTCCTACAATGAGCAGTTCTTC. Full variable domain (outside the CDR3, taken from reference TRBV15 and TRBJ2-1): DAMVIQNPRYQVTQFGKPVTLSCSQTLNHNVMYWYQQKSSQAPKLLFHYYDKDFNNEADTPDNFQSRRPNTSFCFLDIRSPGLGDTAMYLCATSPGNSYNEQFFGPGTRLTVL.

The gene calls are TRBV6-5 and TRBJ1-2; 10 bases align to TRBD1. Trimming took 6 bases from V and 8 from J; bases not matched to a gene: 6. The germline V gene encodes CDR1 MNHEY and CDR2 SVGAGI. The CDR3 runs 13 residues. The CDR3: CASSRDRGRGYTF. The CDR3 DNA sequence: TGTGCCAGCAGCCGGGACAGGGGCAGGGGCTACACCTTC.